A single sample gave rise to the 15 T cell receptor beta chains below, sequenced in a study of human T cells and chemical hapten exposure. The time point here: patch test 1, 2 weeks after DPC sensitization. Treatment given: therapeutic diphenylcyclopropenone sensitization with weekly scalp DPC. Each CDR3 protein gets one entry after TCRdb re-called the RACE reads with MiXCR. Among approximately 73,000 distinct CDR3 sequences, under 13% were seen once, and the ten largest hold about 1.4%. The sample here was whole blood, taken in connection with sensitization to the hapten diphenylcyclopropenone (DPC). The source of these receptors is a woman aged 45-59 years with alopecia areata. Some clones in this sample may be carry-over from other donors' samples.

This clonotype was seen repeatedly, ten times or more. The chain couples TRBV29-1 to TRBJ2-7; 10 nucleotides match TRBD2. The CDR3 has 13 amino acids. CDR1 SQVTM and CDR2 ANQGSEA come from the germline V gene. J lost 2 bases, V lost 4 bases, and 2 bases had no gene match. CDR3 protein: CSVGTSGAYEQYF. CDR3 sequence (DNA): TGCAGCGTTGGGACTAGCGGAGCCTACGAGCAGTACTTC.

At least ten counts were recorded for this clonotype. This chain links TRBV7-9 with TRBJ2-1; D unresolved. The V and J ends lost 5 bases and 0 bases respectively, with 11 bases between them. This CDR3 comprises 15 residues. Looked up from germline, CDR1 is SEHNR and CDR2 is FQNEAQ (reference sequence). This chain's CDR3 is CASSPGRSSYNEQFF. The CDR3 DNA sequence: TGTGCCAGCAGCCCCGGACGGTCCTCCTACAATGAGCAGTTCTTC.

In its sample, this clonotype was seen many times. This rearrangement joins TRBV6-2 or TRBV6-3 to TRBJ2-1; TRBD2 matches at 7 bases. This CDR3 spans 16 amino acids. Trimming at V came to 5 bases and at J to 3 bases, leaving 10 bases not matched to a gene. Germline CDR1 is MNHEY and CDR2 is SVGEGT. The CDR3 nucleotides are TGTGCCAGCAGTGCCCCGGTTGGCGGGAGCTACAATGAGCAGTTCTTC. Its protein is CASSAPVGGSYNEQFF.

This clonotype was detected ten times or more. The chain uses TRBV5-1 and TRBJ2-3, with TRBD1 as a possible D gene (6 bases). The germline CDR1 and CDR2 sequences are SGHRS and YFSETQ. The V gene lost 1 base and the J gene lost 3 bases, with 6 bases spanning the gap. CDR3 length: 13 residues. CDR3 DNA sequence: TGCGCCAGCAGCTTGAGGGGGACAGATACGCAGTATTTT. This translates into CASSLRGTDTQYF.

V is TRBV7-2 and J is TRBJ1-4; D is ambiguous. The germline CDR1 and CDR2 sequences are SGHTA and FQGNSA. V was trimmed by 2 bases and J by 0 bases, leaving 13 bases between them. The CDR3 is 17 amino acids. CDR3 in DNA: TGTGCCAGCAGCTTAAGACTGGGAGATGCAACTAATGAAAAACTGTTTTTT. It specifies CASSLRLGDATNEKLFF.

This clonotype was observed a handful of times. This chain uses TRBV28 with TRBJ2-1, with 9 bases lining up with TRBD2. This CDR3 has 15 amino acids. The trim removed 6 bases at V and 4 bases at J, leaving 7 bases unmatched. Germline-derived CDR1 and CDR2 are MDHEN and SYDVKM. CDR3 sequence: CASSLTSGTYNEQFF. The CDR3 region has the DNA TGTGCCAGCAGCTTGACTAGCGGAACATACAATGAGCAGTTCTTC.

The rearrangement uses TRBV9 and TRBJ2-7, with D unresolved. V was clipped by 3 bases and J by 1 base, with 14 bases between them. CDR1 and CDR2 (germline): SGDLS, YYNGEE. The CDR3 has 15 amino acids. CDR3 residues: CASSAFDGPSYEQYF. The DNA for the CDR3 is TGTGCCAGCAGCGCCTTCGACGGGCCATCCTACGAGCAGTACTTC.

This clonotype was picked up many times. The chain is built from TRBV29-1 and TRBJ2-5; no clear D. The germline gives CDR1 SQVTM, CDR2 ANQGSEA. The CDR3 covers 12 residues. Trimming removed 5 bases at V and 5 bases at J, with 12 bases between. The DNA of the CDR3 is TGCAGCGTTAAACCGCCTTTGGAGACCCAGTACTTC. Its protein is CSVKPPLETQYF.

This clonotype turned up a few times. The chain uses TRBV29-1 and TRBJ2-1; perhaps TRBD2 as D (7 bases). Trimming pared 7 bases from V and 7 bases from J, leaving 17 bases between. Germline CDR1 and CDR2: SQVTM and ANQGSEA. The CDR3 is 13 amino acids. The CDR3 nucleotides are TGCAGCGCTAGGGGGAGGGCCGGTAATGAGCAGTTCTTC. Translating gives CSARGRAGNEQFF.

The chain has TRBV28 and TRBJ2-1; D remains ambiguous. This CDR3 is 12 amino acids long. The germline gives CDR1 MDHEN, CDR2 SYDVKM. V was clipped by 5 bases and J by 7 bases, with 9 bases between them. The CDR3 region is CASSPARNEQFF. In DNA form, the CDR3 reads TGTGCCAGCAGTCCGGCTAGGAATGAGCAGTTCTTC.

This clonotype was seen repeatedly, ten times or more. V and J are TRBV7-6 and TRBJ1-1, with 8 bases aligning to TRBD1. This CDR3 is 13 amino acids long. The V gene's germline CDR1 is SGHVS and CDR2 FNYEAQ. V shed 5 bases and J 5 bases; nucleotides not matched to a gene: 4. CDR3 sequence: CASSLQGGTEAFF. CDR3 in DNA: TGTGCCAGCAGCCTACAGGGGGGGACTGAAGCTTTCTTT.

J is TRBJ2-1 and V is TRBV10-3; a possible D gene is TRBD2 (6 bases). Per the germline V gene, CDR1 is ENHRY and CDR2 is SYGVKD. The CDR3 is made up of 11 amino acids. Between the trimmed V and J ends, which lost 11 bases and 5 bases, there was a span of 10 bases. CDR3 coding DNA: TGTGCCGCGGGACGGGACAATGAGCAGTTCTTC. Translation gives CAAGRDNEQFF.

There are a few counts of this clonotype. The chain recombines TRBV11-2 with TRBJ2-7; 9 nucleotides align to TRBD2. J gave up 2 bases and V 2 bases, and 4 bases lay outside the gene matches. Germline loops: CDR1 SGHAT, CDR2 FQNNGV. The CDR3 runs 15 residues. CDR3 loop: CASSLRLAGTYEQYF. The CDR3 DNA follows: TGTGCCAGCAGCTTAAGGCTAGCGGGAACCTACGAGCAGTACTTC.

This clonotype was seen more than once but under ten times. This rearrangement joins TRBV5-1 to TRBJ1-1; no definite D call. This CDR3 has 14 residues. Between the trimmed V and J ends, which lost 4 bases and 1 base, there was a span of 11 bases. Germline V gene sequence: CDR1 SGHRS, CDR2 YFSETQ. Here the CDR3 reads CASSPTPGNTEAFF. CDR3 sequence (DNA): TGCGCCAGCAGCCCGACCCCAGGGAACACTGAAGCTTTCTTT.

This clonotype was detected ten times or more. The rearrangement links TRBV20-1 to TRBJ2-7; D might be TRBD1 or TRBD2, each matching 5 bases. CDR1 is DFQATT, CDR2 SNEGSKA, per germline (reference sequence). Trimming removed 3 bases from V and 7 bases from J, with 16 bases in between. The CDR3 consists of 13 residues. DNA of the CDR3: TGCAGTGCTAGGAGGCCGGGGACGGAAGAGCAGTACTTC. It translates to CSARRPGTEEQYF.